These T cell receptor beta chains were read from a single sample in a study of CD8+CD57+ T cells in acquired aplastic anemia. TCRdb re-called the reads with MiXCR, one entry per CDR3 protein. The sample holds approximately 200,000 distinct CDR3 sequences; around half are singletons and the top ten take 15% to 20%. The source material was sorted CD4+, CD8+, or CD8+CD57+ T cells (not recorded which) from PBMCs. The receptors shown here come from a human donor in good health, serving as a control. Each CDR3 is given with its conserved first and last residue. D genes are given only for firm matches. Size is omitted from some rows. Given values are once, few, many or a class for expanded clones.

D gene | clone size | J gene | V gene | CDR3 protein | CDR3 DNA
NA | NA | TRBJ1-2 | TRBV2 | CASSPRTSGGYTF | TGTGCCAGCAGTCCCAGGACTAGCGGGGGCTACACCTTC
TRBD2 | many | TRBJ2-1 | TRBV19 | CASSIYPPSSGGINEQFF | TGTGCCAGTAGTATATACCCCCCCTCTAGCGGGGGTATCAATGAGCAGTTCTTC
TRBD2 | NA | TRBJ2-3 | TRBV6-4 | CASSDPAGGSDTQYF | TGTGCCAGCAGTGACCCAGCGGGAGGGTCAGATACGCAGTATTTT
TRBD1 | NA | TRBJ1-2 | TRBV12-3/TRBV12-4 | CASSLRDRAGYTF | TGTGCCAGCAGTCTCCGGGACAGGGCCGGCTACACCTTC
NA | many | TRBJ1-2 | TRBV5-6 | CASSLRTDGYTF | TGTGCCAGCAGCTTGAGAACGGATGGCTACACCTTC
NA | many | TRBJ2-2 | TRBV11-2 | CASSLRQTGELFF | TGTGCCAGCAGCTTAAGGCAAACCGGGGAGCTGTTTTTT
NA | NA | TRBJ1-2 | TRBV6-5 | CASSTTRTANYGYTF | TGTGCCAGCAGTACTACGAGGACAGCTAACTATGGCTACACCTTC
NA | many | TRBJ2-7 | TRBV7-9 | CASSLFAGGGDEQYF | TGTGCCAGCAGCTTATTTGCAGGGGGGGGCGACGAGCAGTACTTC
TRBD2 | medium-sized | TRBJ2-1 | TRBV15 | CATSRGSAGGYNEQFF | TGTGCCACCAGCAGAGGGTCGGCGGGGGGCTACAATGAGCAGTTCTTC
TRBD1 | NA | TRBJ1-1 | TRBV20-1 | CSARDVGTGDTEAFF | TGCAGTGCTAGAGATGTTGGGACAGGGGATACTGAAGCTTTCTTT
NA | many | TRBJ1-3 | TRBV15 | CATSFPPSGNTIYF | TGTGCCACCAGCTTTCCTCCGTCGGGAAACACCATATATTTT
NA | NA | TRBJ2-2 | TRBV7-3 | CASRPNPSNTGELFF | TGTGCCAGCAGACCCAATCCTTCGAACACCGGGGAGCTGTTTTTT
NA | few | TRBJ2-3 | TRBV7-2 | CASSKQGDTQYF | TGTGCCAGCAGCAAACAGGGAGATACGCAGTATTTT
NA | many | TRBJ2-2 | TRBV11-2 | CASSVDRNTGELFF | TGTGCCAGCAGCGTCGACAGGAACACCGGGGAGCTGTTTTTT
NA | many | TRBJ1-5 | TRBV16 | CASSQSGGSQPQHF | TGTGCCAGCAGCCAATCGGGGGGTAGTCAGCCCCAGCATTTT
NA | NA | TRBJ2-5 | TRBV27 | CASSLKAIVSTQYF | TGTGCCAGCAGTTTGAAAGCGATAGTTTCGACCCAGTACTTC
TRBD1 | NA | TRBJ2-1 | TRBV2 | CASSDRDRDYNEQFF | TGTGCCAGCAGTGACAGGGACAGGGATTACAATGAGCAGTTCTTC
TRBD1 | NA | TRBJ1-5 | TRBV19 | CASSIWDRDRETQRF | TGTGCCAGTAGTATCTGGGACAGGGATCGGGAGACCCAGCGTTTT
NA | NA | TRBJ1-2 | TRBV7-9 | CASRTTGTYGYTF | TGTGCCAGCAGGACCACAGGGACCTATGGCTACACCTTC
NA | NA | TRBJ1-5 | TRBV20-1 | CSARGPVGSNQPQHF | TGCAGTGCTAGGGGCCCGGTGGGAAGCAATCAGCCCCAGCATTTT
NA | NA | TRBJ2-7 | TRBV30 | CAWSDTGKRYEQYF | TGTGCCTGGAGTGATACAGGGAAGCGATACGAGCAGTACTTC
NA | NA | TRBJ1-5 | TRBV19 | CASSMTVNQPQHF | TGTGCCAGTAGTATGACAGTCAATCAGCCCCAGCATTTT
TRBD1 | NA | TRBJ1-2 | TRBV19 | CASSGDRGASNYGYTF | TGTGCCAGTAGTGGAGACAGGGGAGCGTCTAACTATGGCTACACCTTC
TRBD1 | NA | TRBJ2-3 | TRBV9 | CASSGGQGQPDTQYF | TGTGCCAGCAGCGGTGGACAGGGTCAACCAGATACGCAGTATTTT
NA | NA | TRBJ1-1 | TRBV6-5 | CASSRLANTEAFF | TGTGCCAGCAGCCGACTAGCGAACACTGAAGCTTTCTTT
TRBD1 | NA | TRBJ2-7 | TRBV19 | CASRDRGSEQYF | TGTGCCAGTAGGGACAGGGGTAGCGAGCAGTACTTC
TRBD2 | NA | TRBJ2-3 | TRBV20-1 | CSASGRLPSTDTQYF | TGCAGTGCTAGCGGGAGGCTTCCAAGCACGGATACGCAGTATTTT
TRBD1 | NA | TRBJ2-7 | TRBV10-3 | CAISEAGQGFGEQYF | TGTGCCATCAGTGAAGCCGGACAGGGATTCGGCGAGCAGTACTTC
TRBD1 | NA | TRBJ1-5 | TRBV20-1 | CSASRGSNQPQHF | TGCAGTGCTAGCAGGGGGAGCAATCAGCCCCAGCATTTT
NA | NA | TRBJ1-2 | TRBV2 | CASSEGVGNYGYTF | TGTGCCAGCAGTGAGGGGGTAGGAAACTATGGCTACACCTTC
TRBD1 | many | TRBJ1-1 | TRBV12-3/TRBV12-4 | CASSLGDRGTEAFF | TGTGCCAGCAGTTTAGGGGACAGGGGCACTGAAGCTTTCTTT
NA | NA | TRBJ1-1 | TRBV2 | CASSANGPIPGTEAFF | TGTGCCAGCAGTGCAAATGGGCCTATACCAGGGACTGAAGCTTTCTTT
NA | many | TRBJ1-4 | TRBV14 | CASRQHGNGERLFF | TGTGCCAGCAGGCAACACGGGAATGGTGAAAGACTGTTTTTT
NA | many | TRBJ1-4 | TRBV5-1 | CASSLAPGQGDEKLFF | TGCGCCAGCAGCTTGGCCCCGGGTCAGGGCGATGAAAAACTGTTTTTT
NA | few | TRBJ1-6 | TRBV7-2 | CASSQRAWASSYNSPLHF | TGTGCCAGCAGCCAGAGGGCTTGGGCGAGCTCCTATAATTCACCCCTCCACTTT
TRBD2 | many | TRBJ2-3 | TRBV4-2 | CASSQRTSGGDYAIDTQYF | TGTGCCAGCAGCCAGCGGACTAGCGGGGGGGATTACGCGATAGATACGCAGTATTTT
NA | NA | TRBJ1-5 | TRBV2 | CASSLGKHYSNQPQHF | TGTGCCAGCAGCCTCGGGAAGCACTATAGCAATCAGCCCCAGCATTTT